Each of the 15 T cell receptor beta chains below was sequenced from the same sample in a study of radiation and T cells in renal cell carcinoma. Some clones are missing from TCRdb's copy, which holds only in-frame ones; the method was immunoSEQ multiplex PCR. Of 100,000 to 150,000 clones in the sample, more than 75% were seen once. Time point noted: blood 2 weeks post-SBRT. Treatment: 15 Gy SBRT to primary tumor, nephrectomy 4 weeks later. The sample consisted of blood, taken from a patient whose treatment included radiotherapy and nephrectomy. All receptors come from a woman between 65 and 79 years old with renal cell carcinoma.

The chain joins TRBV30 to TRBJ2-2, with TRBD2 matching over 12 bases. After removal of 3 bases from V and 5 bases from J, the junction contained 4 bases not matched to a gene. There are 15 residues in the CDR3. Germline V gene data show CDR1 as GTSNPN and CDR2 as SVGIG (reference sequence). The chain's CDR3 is CAWSLLAGGTGELFF. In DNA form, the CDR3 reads TGTGCCTGGAGCTTACTAGCGGGAGGAACCGGGGAGCTGTTTTTT.

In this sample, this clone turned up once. The CDR3 DNA sequence: TGTGCCAGCAGCCGGGACAGGGGTGGTGGCTACACCTTC. The encoded protein is CASSRDRGGGYTF. V and J are TRBV13 and TRBJ1-2; 10 nucleotides line up with TRBD1. Germline values: CDR1 PRHDT, CDR2 FYEKMQ (reference sequence). J gave up 7 bases and V 5 bases, and 4 bases lay outside the gene matches. The CDR3 loop spans 13 amino acids.

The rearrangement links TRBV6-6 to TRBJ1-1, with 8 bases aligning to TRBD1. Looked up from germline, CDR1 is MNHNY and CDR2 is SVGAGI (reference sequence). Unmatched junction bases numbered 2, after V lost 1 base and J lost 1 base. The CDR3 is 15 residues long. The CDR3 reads CASSYLTGANTEAFF. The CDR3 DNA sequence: TGTGCCAGCAGTTACTTGACAGGGGCGAACACTGAAGCTTTCTTT.

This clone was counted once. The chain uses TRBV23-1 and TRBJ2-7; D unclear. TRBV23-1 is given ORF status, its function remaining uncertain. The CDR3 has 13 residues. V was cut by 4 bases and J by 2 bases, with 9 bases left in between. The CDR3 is CASSRAATYEQYF. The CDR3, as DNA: TGCGCCAGCAGTCGGGCGGCCACCTACGAGCAGTACTTC.

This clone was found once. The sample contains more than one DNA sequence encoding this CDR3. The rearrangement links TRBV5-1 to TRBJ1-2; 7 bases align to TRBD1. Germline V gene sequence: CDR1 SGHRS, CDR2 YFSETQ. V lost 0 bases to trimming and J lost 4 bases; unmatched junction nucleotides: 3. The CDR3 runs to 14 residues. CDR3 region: CASSLGQGGYGYTF. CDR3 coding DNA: TGCGCCAGCAGCTTGGGGCAGGGGGGCTATGGCTACACCTTC.

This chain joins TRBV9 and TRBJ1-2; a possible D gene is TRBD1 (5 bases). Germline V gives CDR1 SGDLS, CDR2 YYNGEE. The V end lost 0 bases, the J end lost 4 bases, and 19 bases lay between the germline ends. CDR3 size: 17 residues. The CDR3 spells CASSVGYEAGPSYGYTF. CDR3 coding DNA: TGTGCCAGCAGCGTAGGGTACGAGGCAGGGCCCAGCTATGGCTACACCTTC.

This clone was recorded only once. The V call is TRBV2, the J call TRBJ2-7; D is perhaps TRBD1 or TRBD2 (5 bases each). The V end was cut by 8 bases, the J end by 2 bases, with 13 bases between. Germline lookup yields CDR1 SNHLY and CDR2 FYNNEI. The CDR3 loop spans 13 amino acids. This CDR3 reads CASCPGPTYEQYF. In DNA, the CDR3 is TGTGCCAGCTGCCCGGGACCTACCTACGAGCAGTACTTC.

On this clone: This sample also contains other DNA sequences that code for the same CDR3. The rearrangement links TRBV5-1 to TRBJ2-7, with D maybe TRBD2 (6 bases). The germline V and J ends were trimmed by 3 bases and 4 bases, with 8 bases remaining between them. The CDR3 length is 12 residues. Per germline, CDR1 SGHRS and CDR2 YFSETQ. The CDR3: CASSSGGYEQYF. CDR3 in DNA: TGCGCCAGCAGCTCCGGGGGATACGAGCAGTACTTC.

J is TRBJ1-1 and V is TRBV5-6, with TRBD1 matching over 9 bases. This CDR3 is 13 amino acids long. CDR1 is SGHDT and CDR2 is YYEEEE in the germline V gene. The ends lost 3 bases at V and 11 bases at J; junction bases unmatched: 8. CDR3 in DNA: TGTGCCAGCAGCTGGACAGGGGCCGGGGGGGCTTTCTTT. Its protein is CASSWTGAGGAFF.

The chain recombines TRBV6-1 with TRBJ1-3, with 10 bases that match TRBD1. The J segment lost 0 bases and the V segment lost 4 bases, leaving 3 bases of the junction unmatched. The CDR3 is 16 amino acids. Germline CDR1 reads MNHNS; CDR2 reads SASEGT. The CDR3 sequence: CASSAGTGVSGNTIYF. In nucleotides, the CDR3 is TGTGCCAGCAGTGCCGGGACAGGGGTCTCTGGAAACACCATATATTTT.

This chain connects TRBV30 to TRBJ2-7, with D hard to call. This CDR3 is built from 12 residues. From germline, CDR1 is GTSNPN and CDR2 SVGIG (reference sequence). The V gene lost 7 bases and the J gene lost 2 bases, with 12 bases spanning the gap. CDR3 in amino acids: CASGPSPYEQYF. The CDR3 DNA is TGTGCCTCGGGCCCGTCCCCCTACGAGCAGTACTTC.

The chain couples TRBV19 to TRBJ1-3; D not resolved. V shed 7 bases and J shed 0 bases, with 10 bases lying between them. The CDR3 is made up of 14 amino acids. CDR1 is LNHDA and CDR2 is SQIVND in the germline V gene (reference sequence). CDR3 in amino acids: CASTFLPSGNTIYF. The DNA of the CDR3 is TGTGCCAGTACCTTCTTGCCCTCTGGAAACACCATATATTTT.

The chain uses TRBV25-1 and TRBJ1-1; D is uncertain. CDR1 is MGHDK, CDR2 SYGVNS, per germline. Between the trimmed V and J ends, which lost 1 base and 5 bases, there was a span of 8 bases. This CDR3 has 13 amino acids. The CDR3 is CASSESGRTEAFF. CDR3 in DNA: TGTGCCAGCAGTGAATCCGGGAGAACTGAAGCTTTCTTT.

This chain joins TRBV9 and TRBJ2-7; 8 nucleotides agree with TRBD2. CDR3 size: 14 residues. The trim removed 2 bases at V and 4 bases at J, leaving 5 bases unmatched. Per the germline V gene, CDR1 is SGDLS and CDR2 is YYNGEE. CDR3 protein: CASSVSGGQYEQYF. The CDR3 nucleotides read TGTGCCAGCAGCGTTTCGGGGGGGCAATACGAGCAGTACTTC.

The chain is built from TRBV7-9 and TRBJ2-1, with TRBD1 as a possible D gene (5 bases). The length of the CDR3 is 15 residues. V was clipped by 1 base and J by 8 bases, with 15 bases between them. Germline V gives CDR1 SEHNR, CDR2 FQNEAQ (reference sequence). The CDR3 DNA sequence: TGTGCCAGCAGCTTAGAGTGGGGCGCGCACCATGAGCAGTTCTTC. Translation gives CASSLEWGAHHEQFF.